This T cell receptor beta chain was identified in a study of T cells after yellow fever vaccination. This clonotype is classed as medium-sized. Its antigen is unidentified. Findings and caveats of the study: The appearance of a small share of clonotypes in both CD4 and CD8 compartments was observed. After the booster, 95% to 98% of CD4 and roughly nine tenths of CD8 primary-response clones were re-detected.

A single record per CDR3 protein comes from TCRdb applying MiXCR to the 5' RACE reads. The data show 450,000 to 550,000 distinct CDR3 sequences, around a fifth seen once. Sequenced here: PBMCs, sampled 20 to 25 days after the first yellow fever vaccination. The source of this sequence is a man aged 18 to 30 who received the YFV17D yellow fever vaccine.

The CDR3 DNA reads TGTGCCAGCGGGCGGTTGGGGGCTTTCTTT. As protein: CASGRLGAFF. The V call is TRBV7-2, the J call TRBJ1-1; no clear D. Germline CDR1 and CDR2: SGHTA and FQGNSA. Between the trimmed V and J ends, which lost 8 bases and 11 bases, there was a span of 12 bases. The CDR3 is 10 residues long. The full variable domain, its missing parts supplied by reference TRBV7-2 and TRBJ1-1, is GAGVSQSPSNKVTEKGKDVELRCDPISGHTALYWYRQSLGQGLEFLIYFQGNSAPDKSGLPSDRFSAERTGGSVSTLTIQRTQQEDSAVYLCASGRLGAFFGQGTRLTVV.